These T cell receptor beta chains were read from a single sample in a study of OX40 agonist ivuxolimab in advanced cancers. Data came from immunoSEQ multiplex PCR; TCRdb stores just in-frame clones and leaves some out. This table has under 80,000 clones, around 86% appearing once. Here the sequenced sample was CD4+ or CD8+ T cells sorted from blood, taken in a trial of the OX40 agonist ivuxolimab. Receptor source: an adult with an advanced solid tumor such as melanoma, head and neck, liver or kidney cancer. The CDR3 runs from the conserved cysteine through the conserved F or W. The D gene is left open where the match is weak. Size is stated for part of the rows, as once, few or many counts, or as a class when the clone is expanded.

TRBD2	TRBV6-5	NA	TRBJ2-3	TGTGCCAGCAGTTACTCAGCAGCGGGGGAAGGAGATACGCAGTATTTT	CASSYSAAGEGDTQYF
NA	TRBV28	NA	TRBJ2-2	TGTGCCAGCAGTTTAGCCAGGACCGGGGAGCTGTTTTTT	CASSLARTGELFF
NA	TRBV29-1	NA	TRBJ2-2	TGCAGCGTTGGGACGCCACAGGAATATTTAAACACCGGGGAGCTGTTTTTT	CSVGTPQEYLNTGELFF
NA	TRBV6-9	NA	TRBJ2-7	TGTGCCAGCAGACAGGGGGAGGGCGAGCAGTACTTC	CASRQGEGEQYF
TRBD2	TRBV7-6	NA	TRBJ2-1	TGTGCCAGCAGCTTGGGAGCGGGAGGGTTTAAGAATGAGCAGTTCTTC	CASSLGAGGFKNEQFF
NA	TRBV5-1	NA	TRBJ1-2	TGCGCCAGCAGCCCGGGGGGGATTACTAACTATGGCTACACCTTC	CASSPGGITNYGYTF
TRBD2	TRBV6-6	NA	TRBJ2-7	TGTGCCAGCAGTTCCCCTAGCGGGAGATGGTACGAGCAGTACTTC	CASSSPSGRWYEQYF
NA	TRBV7-8	NA	TRBJ2-1	TGTGCCAGCAGCTCTGGAATAACTGGAAGCTCCTACAATGAGCAGTTCTTC	CASSSGITGSSYNEQFF
NA	TRBV6-6	NA	TRBJ1-2	TGTGCCAGCAGTTATGTACAGAACTATGGCTACACCTTC	CASSYVQNYGYTF
NA	TRBV2	NA	TRBJ1-1	TGTGCCAGCCTATCTCCTCGGCCTGAAGCTTTCTTT	CASLSPRPEAFF
NA	TRBV28	NA	TRBJ1-5	TGTGCCAGCAGACCGATAACAGGGTTTTTGCATCAGCCCCAGCATTTT	CASRPITGFLHQPQHF
NA	TRBV19	NA	TRBJ2-5	TGTGCCAGTAGTATGAACAGGGAGGGAAGGACCCAGTACTTC	CASSMNREGRTQYF
TRBD1	TRBV18	NA	TRBJ2-7	TGTGCCAGCTCTCCCGGGACAGATCTCTACGAGCAGTACTTC	CASSPGTDLYEQYF
NA	TRBV27	NA	TRBJ2-4	TGTGCCAGCAGTTTATCGAAAGAAGCCGAAGGGCTAGCCAAAAACATTCAGTACTTC	CASSLSKEAEGLAKNIQYF
NA	TRBV18	NA	TRBJ2-2	TGTGCCAGCTCCCGGGGAACCGGGGAGCTGTTTTTT	CASSRGTGELFF
TRBD1	TRBV29-1	once	TRBJ2-2	TGCAGCGTTGGGACAGGGGACACCGGGGAGCTGTTTTTT	CSVGTGDTGELFF
TRBD1	TRBV7-9	NA	TRBJ1-2	TGTGCCAGCAGCCCAGGGGGGGACAGGGGCGATAACTATGGCTACACCTTC	CASSPGGDRGDNYGYTF
TRBD1	TRBV10-3	NA	TRBJ1-2	TGTGCCATCAGTGATCCAGGGGGCTATGGCTACACCTTC	CAISDPGGYGYTF
NA	TRBV19	NA	TRBJ1-1	TGTGCCAGTAGTATTTACGAGAACACTGAAGCTTTCTTT	CASSIYENTEAFF
TRBD2	TRBV18	NA	TRBJ2-2	TGTGCCAGCTCACCAGCGCGGGAGCTCACCGGGGAGCTGTTTTTT	CASSPARELTGELFF
NA	TRBV10-3	NA	TRBJ1-6	TGTGCCATCAGTGAGCGGAATTCACCCCTCCACTTT	CAISERNSPLHF